This T cell receptor (beta chain) was sequenced during a study of T cells after yellow fever vaccination. Study context: SMART-Seq v4 Ultra Low Input handled preparation of low-cell-number fractions. Study-wide results and limits: Primary-vaccination clones mostly resurfaced post-booster (about 95% CD4, just under 90% CD8).

V was cut by 3 bases and J by 10 bases, with 22 bases left in between. The CDR3 is made up of 17 amino acids. TCRdb re-called the 5' RACE reads through MiXCR, storing one row per CDR3 protein. The sample includes 620,000 or so distinct CDR3 sequences, roughly an eighth of them seen just once. Comments on this clonotype: Its specificity is unknown.

The material sequenced was PBMCs, taken on the day of the yellow fever booster vaccination. The chain employs TRBV12-3 or TRBV12-4 and TRBJ1-6; TRBD1 is a possible D gene (6 bases). This receptor was taken from a man aged 30 to 45 who received the YFV17D yellow fever vaccine. In DNA, the CDR3 is TGTGCCAGCAGTTTCGGCGGAGGGACAAACTTGAAGTCACCCCTCCACTTT. This codes for CASSFGGGTNLKSPLHF.